This record concerns one T cell receptor (beta chain) sequence. The data stem from a study of blood T cell repertoires in COVID-19. Clones were sequenced by immunoSEQ multiplex PCR, and TCRdb holds only the in-frame ones, with some missing. In the table there are around 54,000 clones, roughly 90% of which are singletons. This CDR3 spans 19 amino acids. Trimming took off 0 bases at V and 4 bases at J, with 22 bases between the two ends. Germline CDR1 is MGHRA and CDR2 is YSYEKL. The TCR originated in a human donor in a cohort sampled during active COVID-19. The sequenced material came from peripheral blood. The chain uses TRBV4-1 and TRBJ1-3; D is unclear. The CDR3 DNA follows: TGCGCCAGCAGCCAAGATTGGTCCGGACTGGAGTCGTACGGAAACACCATATATTTT. This encodes CASSQDWSGLESYGNTIYF.